The 10 T cell receptor beta chains presented below share a single source sample, sequenced in a study of cytomegalovirus exposure and HLA in healthy donors (TCRdb year 2017). Receptor amplification or capture employed the immunoSEQ multiplex PCR assay. For the multiplex PCR, a mixture combining 60 forward primers for TCR Vbeta segments and 13 reverse primers for TCR Jbeta segments was used. Held by TCRdb, this immuneACCESS table contains in-frame sequences only and omits some clones. Under half of the omission traces to an unresolved V gene where checked; the cause of the rest is unknown. The sample table shows 200,000 or so clones, and 80% to 85% are seen once. Together, the top ten hold 6.5% of the sample. The source material was PBMCs. The receptors were sampled from a woman aged 50 to 65 in good health and CMV-seropositive.

The rearrangement links TRBV11-3 to TRBJ2-5; TRBD2 matches at 9 bases. This CDR3 region has 13 residues. Germline V gene data show CDR1 as SGHNT and CDR2 as YENEEA. Trimming cost V 5 bases and J 5 bases; bases outside gene matches: 3. CDR3 in amino acids: CASSPAGGETQYF. The CDR3 DNA is TGTGCCAGCAGCCCCGCGGGGGGGGAGACCCAGTACTTC.

The chain links TRBV27 to TRBJ2-7; the match to TRBD1 covers 10 bases. The CDR3 extends over 15 amino acids. CDR1 and CDR2 (germline): MNHEY, SMNVEV (reference sequence). Trimming cost V 6 bases and J 1 base; bases outside gene matches: 6. CDR3 in amino acids: CASSATGQGSYEQYF. CDR3 nucleotides: TGTGCCAGCAGCGCAACGGGACAGGGGTCCTACGAGCAGTACTTC.

This sequence joins TRBV7-6 and TRBJ1-3, with 7 bases aligning to TRBD1. This CDR3 has 16 amino acids. With 2 bases clipped from V and 2 bases from J, the junction kept 6 bases outside the gene matches. CDR1 is SGHVS, CDR2 FNYEAQ, per germline. This chain's CDR3 is CASSLRQGETGNTIYF. Written as DNA, the CDR3 is TGTGCCAGCAGCTTAAGACAGGGAGAAACTGGAAACACCATATATTTT.

The chain carries TRBV19 and TRBJ2-6; D not resolved. This CDR3 spans 14 amino acids. V was clipped by 6 bases and J by 0 bases, with 6 bases between them. CDR1 and CDR2 (germline): LNHDA, SQIVND (reference sequence). CDR3 DNA: TGTGCCAGTAGCGGTTCCTCTGGGGCCAACGTCCTGACTTTC. Its protein product is CASSGSSGANVLTF. Drawing the rest from reference TRBV19 and TRBJ2-6, the complete variable domain is DGGITQSPKYLFRKEGQNVTLSCEQNLNHDAMYWYRQDPGQGLRLIYYSQIVNDFQKGDIAEGYSVSREKKESFPLTVTSAQKNPTAFYLCASSGSSGANVLTFGAGSRLTVL.

This clone is a singleton in its sample. This sequence joins TRBV13 and TRBJ2-3; 12 bases map to TRBD2. Germline V gives CDR1 PRHDT, CDR2 FYEKMQ (reference sequence). Trimming cost V 5 bases and J 3 bases; bases outside gene matches: 9. This CDR3 is 17 amino acids long. CDR3: CASSLRLAGVGTDTQYF. The CDR3 bases are TGTGCCAGCAGCCTCCGACTAGCGGGAGTGGGGACAGATACGCAGTATTTT.

The chain employs TRBV9 and TRBJ2-1; 9 bases fit TRBD1. The CDR3 contains 18 residues. Germline CDR1 and CDR2: SGDLS and YYNGEE. Trimming at V came to 0 bases and at J to 6 bases, leaving 13 bases not matched to a gene. Written as DNA, the CDR3 is TGTGCCAGCAGCGTAGCTACGGGAACCGGGACAGGGATCAATGAGCAGTTCTTC. Its translation is CASSVATGTGTGINEQFF.

The chain carries TRBV29-1 and TRBJ2-1, with 14 bases identical to TRBD2. J was trimmed by 4 bases and V by 6 bases; bases with no gene match: 5. The germline gives CDR1 SQVTM, CDR2 ANQGSEA. The CDR3 length is 15 residues. The CDR3 DNA is TGCAGCGTGTCCGGGACTAGCGGGGGATACAATGAGCAGTTCTTC. This sequence encodes CSVSGTSGGYNEQFF.

The chain is built from TRBV10-3 and TRBJ2-1; 7 bases line up with TRBD1. V dropped 6 bases and J dropped 2; count of bases not matched to a gene: 10. The germline V gene encodes CDR1 ENHRY and CDR2 SYGVKD. The CDR3 is 16 amino acids. CDR3 DNA sequence: TGTGCCATCAGGGAAGGGGGACAGAGAGCCTACAATGAGCAGTTCTTC. This gives the protein CAIREGGQRAYNEQFF.

The chain recombines TRBV2 with TRBJ2-3; TRBD2 aligns across 8 bases. The CDR3 runs to 17 residues. With V trimmed by 3 bases and J by 4 bases, 12 bases remained unmatched. The germline V gene has CDR1 SNHLY and CDR2 FYNNEI. For the CDR3, the DNA is TGTGCCAGCAGTGACCAGGCCGGGACTAGTAATCCAGATACGCAGTATTTT. It specifies CASSDQAGTSNPDTQYF. Full variable domain (outside the CDR3, taken from reference TRBV2 and TRBJ2-3): EPEVTQTPSHQVTQMGQEVILRCVPISNHLYFYWYRQILGQKVEFLVSFYNNEISEKSEIFDDQFSVERPDGSNFTLKIRSTKLEDSAMYFCASSDQAGTSNPDTQYFGPGTRLTVL.

The rearrangement joins TRBV7-2 to TRBJ2-1; D perhaps matches TRBD1 (8 bases). This CDR3 has 17 amino acids. Per the germline V gene, CDR1 is SGHTA and CDR2 is FQGNSA. Trimming removed 5 bases from V and 0 bases from J, with 17 bases in between. CDR3 sequence (DNA): TGTGCCAGCAGCCCCGGACAGGGAGGGCGCTCCTACAATGAGCAGTTCTTC. It codes for CASSPGQGGRSYNEQFF.